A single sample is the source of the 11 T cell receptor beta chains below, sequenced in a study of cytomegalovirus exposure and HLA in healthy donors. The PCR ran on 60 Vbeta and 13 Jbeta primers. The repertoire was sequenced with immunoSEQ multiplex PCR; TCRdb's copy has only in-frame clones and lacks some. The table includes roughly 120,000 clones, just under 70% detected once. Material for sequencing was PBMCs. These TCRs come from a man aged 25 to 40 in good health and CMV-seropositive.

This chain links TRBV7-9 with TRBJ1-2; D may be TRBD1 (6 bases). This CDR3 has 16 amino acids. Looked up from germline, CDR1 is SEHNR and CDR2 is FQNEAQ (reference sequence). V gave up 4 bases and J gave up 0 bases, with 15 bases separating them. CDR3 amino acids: CASSSSSRGANYGYTF. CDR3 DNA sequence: TGTGCCAGCAGCTCCTCGAGCAGGGGTGCTAACTATGGCTACACCTTC.

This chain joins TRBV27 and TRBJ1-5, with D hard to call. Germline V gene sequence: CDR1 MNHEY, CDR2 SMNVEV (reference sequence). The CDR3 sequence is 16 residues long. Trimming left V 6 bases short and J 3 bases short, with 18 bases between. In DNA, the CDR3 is TGTGCCAGCAGGGGTAAACCGGGTCTCGCCAATCAGCCCCAGCATTTT. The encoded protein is CASRGKPGLANQPQHF.

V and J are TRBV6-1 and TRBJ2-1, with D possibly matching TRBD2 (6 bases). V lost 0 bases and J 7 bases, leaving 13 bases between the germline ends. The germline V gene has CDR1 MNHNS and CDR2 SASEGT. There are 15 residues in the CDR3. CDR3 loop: CASSEAGTLFNEQFF. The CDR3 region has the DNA TGTGCCAGCAGTGAAGCGGGGACTCTCTTTAATGAGCAGTTCTTC.

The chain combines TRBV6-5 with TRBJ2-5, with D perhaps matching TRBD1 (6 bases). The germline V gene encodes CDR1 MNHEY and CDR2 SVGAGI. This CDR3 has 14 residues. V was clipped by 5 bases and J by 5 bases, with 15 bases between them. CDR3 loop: CASSLQGWGETQYF. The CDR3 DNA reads TGTGCCAGCAGTCTACAGGGTTGGGGGGAGACCCAGTACTTC.

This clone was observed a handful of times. DNA for the CDR3: TGTGCCAGCTCTCCGACAGGCATCAATGAGCAGTTCTTC. Its translation is CASSPTGINEQFF. The chain employs TRBV18 and TRBJ2-1, with a weak D call TRBD1 (6 bases). Deletions cut 6 bases from V and 6 bases from J, with 12 bases between. Per germline, CDR1 KGHSH and CDR2 LQKENI. CDR3 size: 13 residues.

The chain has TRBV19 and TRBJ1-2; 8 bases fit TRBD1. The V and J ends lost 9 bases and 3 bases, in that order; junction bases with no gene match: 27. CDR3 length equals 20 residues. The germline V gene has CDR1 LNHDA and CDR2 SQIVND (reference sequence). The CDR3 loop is CASNPTGEGASRRSYYGYTF. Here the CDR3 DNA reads TGTGCCAGCAACCCGACAGGGGAAGGCGCTAGTAGAAGAAGCTACTATGGCTACACCTTC.

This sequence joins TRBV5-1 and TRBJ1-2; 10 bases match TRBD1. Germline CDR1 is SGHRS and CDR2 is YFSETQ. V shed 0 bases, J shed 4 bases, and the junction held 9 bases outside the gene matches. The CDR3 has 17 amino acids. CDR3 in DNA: TGCGCCAGCAGCTTGGCCTCCGGGACAGGGGAGCGCTATGGCTACACCTTC. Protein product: CASSLASGTGERYGYTF.

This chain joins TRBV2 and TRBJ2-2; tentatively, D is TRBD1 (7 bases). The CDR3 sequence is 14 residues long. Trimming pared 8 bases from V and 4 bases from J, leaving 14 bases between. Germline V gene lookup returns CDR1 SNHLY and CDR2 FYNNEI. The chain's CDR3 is CASLSGGSTGELFF. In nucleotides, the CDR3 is TGTGCCAGCCTCTCAGGGGGGAGCACCGGGGAGCTGTTTTTT.

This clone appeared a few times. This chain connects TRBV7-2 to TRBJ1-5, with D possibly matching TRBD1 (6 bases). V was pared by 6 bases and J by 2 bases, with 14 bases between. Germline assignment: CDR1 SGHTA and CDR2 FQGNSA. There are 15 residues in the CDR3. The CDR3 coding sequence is TGTGCCAGCAGTCCACAGGGTGTTGGCAATCAGCCCCAGCATTTT. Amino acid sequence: CASSPQGVGNQPQHF.

CDR3 sequence (DNA): TGTGCCAGCAGCTCCCTAGCGGGAGTAGGCGGGGAGCTGTTTTTT. Its protein product is CASSSLAGVGGELFF. The gene calls are TRBV7-3 and TRBJ2-2; 10 bases agree with TRBD2. CDR3 length: 15 amino acids. Germline CDR1 reads SGHTA; CDR2 reads FQGTGA. V lost 4 bases and J lost 7; bases outside the gene matches: 6. Using reference TRBV7-3 and TRBJ2-2 for the parts outside the CDR3, the full variable domain is GAGVSQTPSNKVTEKGKYVELRCDPISGHTALYWYRQSLGQGPEFLIYFQGTGAADDSGLPNDRFFAVRPEGSVSTLKIQRTERGDSAVYLCASSSLAGVGGELFFGEGSRLTVL.

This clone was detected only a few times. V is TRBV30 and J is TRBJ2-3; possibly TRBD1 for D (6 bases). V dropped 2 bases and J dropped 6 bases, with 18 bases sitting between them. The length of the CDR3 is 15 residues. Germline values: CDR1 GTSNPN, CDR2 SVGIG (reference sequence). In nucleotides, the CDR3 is TGTGCCTGGAGTTACGGGACATCCAGCTCCGATACGCAGTATTTT. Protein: CAWSYGTSSSDTQYF.